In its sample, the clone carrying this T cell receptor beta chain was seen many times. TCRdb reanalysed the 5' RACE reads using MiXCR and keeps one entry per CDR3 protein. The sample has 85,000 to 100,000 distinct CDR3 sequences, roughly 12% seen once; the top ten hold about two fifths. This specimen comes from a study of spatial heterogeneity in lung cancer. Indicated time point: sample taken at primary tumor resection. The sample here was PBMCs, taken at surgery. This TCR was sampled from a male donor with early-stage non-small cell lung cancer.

CDR3 sequence: CASSSRQYASMNTGELFF. CDR3 bases: TGTGCCAGCAGCTCGAGACAGTATGCTTCGATGAACACCGGGGAGCTGTTTTTT. V usage is TRBV5-4 and J usage is TRBJ2-2, with D perhaps matching TRBD1 (5 bases). Deletions cut 3 bases from V and 1 base from J, with 19 bases between. The CDR3 runs to 18 residues. Germline V gene sequence: CDR1 SGHNT, CDR2 YYREEE (reference sequence).